The source of this T cell receptor beta chain is a study of a mutant IDH1 vaccine in newly diagnosed glioma. The study's findings and limits: Pseudoprogression seemed unrelated to changes in top peripheral T cell clonotypes.

Regarding this clone: Its antigen is undetermined.

Time point meaning: week 35, safety follow-up. The vaccine gave 300 ug of a 20-mer mutant IDH1 peptide subcutaneously per dose. V lost 8 bases to trimming and J lost 7 bases; unmatched junction nucleotides: 5. The CDR3 extends over 13 amino acids. In germline, CDR1 is LNHDA, CDR2 SQIVND (reference sequence). Assay used: immunoSEQ multiplex PCR; TCRdb lists only in-frame clones, some missing. The sample includes about 44,000 clones, 65% to 90% seen only once; the top ten take 4.5% to 5.5%. This material consisted of PBMCs, taken from a glioma patient whose treatment included an IDH1 peptide vaccine. This sequence joins TRBV19 and TRBJ2-1; 10 positions match TRBD2. The receptor comes from a woman aged 40 to 50 with glioma. Some clones in this sample may be carry-over from other donors' samples. CDR3 DNA: TGTGCCAGTTCTTATAGCGGGGGGAATGAGCAGTTCTTC. Translating it yields CASSYSGGNEQFF.